This is a list of T cell receptor beta chains from one sample in a study of T cells in Graves' hyperthyroidism and ophthalmopathy. TCRdb reanalysed the multiplex PCR reads using MiXCR and keeps one entry per CDR3 protein. The sample includes 550,000 to 600,000 distinct CDR3 sequences, 46% of them seen just once. Specimen: peripheral blood or thyroid tissue (not recorded which). The receptors here all came from an adult woman with Graves' disease, either hyperthyroidism or ophthalmopathy (not recorded which). Both conserved end residues are part of each CDR3. Fields, in order: J gene, D gene, clone size, V gene, CDR3 DNA, CDR3 protein. D genes are given only for firm matches. The size field is filled for only some rows; it gives once, few, many or a size class.

TRBJ1-2 TRBD1 once TRBV20-1 TGCAGTGCTAGTGCCGGACAGGGGGTAAACAATGGCTACACCTTC CSASAGQGVNNGYTF
TRBJ2-7 . many TRBV19 TGTGCCAGTAGTATTGAGGCAGGTTGGCGCGAGCAGTACTTC CASSIEAGWREQYF
TRBJ2-7 . once TRBV7-9 TGTGCCAGCAGCCAAGACCGGCAGGGCTACGAGCAGTACTTC CASSQDRQGYEQYF
TRBJ2-7 TRBD2 many TRBV7-9 TGTGCCAGCAGCGGACTAGCGGGATGGGAGCAGTACTTC CASSGLAGWEQYF
TRBJ1-2 . once TRBV24-1 TGTGCCACCAGTGAAGGCGGGACTGATGGCTACACCTTC CATSEGGTDGYTF
TRBJ2-7 . . TRBV7-9 TGTGCCATCCAGAGCGGGCCCCGCTCCTACGAGCAGTACTTC CAIQSGPRSYEQYF
TRBJ1-1 TRBD1 . TRBV4-1 TGCGCCAGCAGCCGCCCCTCGGGACAGGGGGATACTGAAGCTTTCTTT CASSRPSGQGDTEAFF
TRBJ2-7 TRBD1 . TRBV7-9 TGTGCCAGCAGCTTATCGGGACAGGGATTCTACGAGCAGTACTTC CASSLSGQGFYEQYF
TRBJ1-6 TRBD1 . TRBV2 TGTGCCAGCCAGGACAGGAGCAATAATTCACCCCTCCACTTT CASQDRSNNSPLHF
TRBJ1-2 TRBD1 many TRBV10-3 TGTGCCATCAGTGGAGAACAGGGGAACTATGGCTACACCTTC CAISGEQGNYGYTF
TRBJ2-3 . few TRBV2 TGTGCCAGCAGAGATACGCAGTATTTT CASRDTQYF
TRBJ2-2 TRBD1 many TRBV2 TGTGCCAGCAGAGTAGGGACAGGGAACGGGGAGCTGTTTTTT CASRVGTGNGELFF
TRBJ2-5 . . TRBV29-1 TGCAGCTCTAGCCCTGCCGGAGAGACCCAGTACTTC CSSSPAGETQYF
TRBJ1-1 . . TRBV7-9 TGTGCCAGCAGTCCTGACAGTCAGGCTTTCTTT CASSPDSQAFF
TRBJ2-5 . . TRBV10-3 TGTGCCATCAGTTACGGACAGTCTCAAGAGACCCAGTACTTC CAISYGQSQETQYF
TRBJ2-5 TRBD1 . TRBV24-1 TGTGCCACCAGTGTTAGCAAGACAGGGCCTGAGACCCAGTACTTC CATSVSKTGPETQYF
TRBJ2-7 TRBD1 . TRBV19 TGTGCCAGCAGCTCATCCCCCGGGACAGGGGCCTACGAGCAGTACTTC CASSSSPGTGAYEQYF
TRBJ2-1 . . TRBV24-1 TGTGCCACCAGTGATCCCAGGGAGTCGACTCTGGACAATGAGCAGTTCTTC CATSDPRESTLDNEQFF
TRBJ1-5 . . TRBV2 TGTGCCAGCAGTCCCGAGAAGGGCAATCAGCCCCAGCATTTT CASSPEKGNQPQHF
TRBJ2-7 TRBD2 . TRBV7-6 TGTGCCAGCAGCTTGGGTAGCGGGGGGACACCCTACGAGCAGTACTTC CASSLGSGGTPYEQYF
TRBJ2-5 . many TRBV4-1 TGCGCCAGCACCCAATCCGGGACAAACCAAGTTGAGACCCAGTACTTC CASTQSGTNQVETQYF
TRBJ1-6 TRBD1 . TRBV29-1 TGCAGCGTCGCCCCGGGACAGGGATTCTATAATTCACCCCTCCACTTT CSVAPGQGFYNSPLHF
TRBJ2-6 . many TRBV9 TGTGCCAGGCCCAACCAGGGGCAGCACGCTGGGGCCAACGTCCTGACTTTC CARPNQGQHAGANVLTF
TRBJ2-7 TRBD1 . TRBV2 TGTGCCAGCAGCTTAGAACAGGGGTACCACGAGCAGTACTTC CASSLEQGYHEQYF
TRBJ1-2 . few TRBV20-1 TGCAGTGCACCATACCCTGGAAACACCTTC CSAPYPGNTF
TRBJ2-7 . . TRBV2 TGTGCCAGCAGTGAATCCGAGGGGCTAGGCAAGCAGAACTTC CASSESEGLGKQNF
TRBJ1-6 . . TRBV21-1 TGTGCCAGCAGAAATCACAGGGGGGGAGATTCACCCCTCCACTTT CASRNHRGGDSPLHF
TRBJ2-7 . . TRBV7-9 TGTGCCAGCAGTCCTGCCAGGGGACGCGAGCAGTACTTC CASSPARGREQYF
TRBJ2-5 TRBD2 . TRBV11-2 TGTGCCAGCAGCTTAGGCAGTACGGGAGGTGAGACCCAGTACTTC CASSLGSTGGETQYF
TRBJ1-2 . . TRBV7-9 TGTGCCAGCAGCTTCACGGAGGGCCTGAAGACACTTAGCTACACCTTC CASSFTEGLKTLSYTF
TRBJ2-5 . many TRBV4-2 TGTGCCAGCAGCCCAGGCAGAGGGGAGACCCAGTACTTC CASSPGRGETQYF
TRBJ1-4 . once TRBV10-3 TGTGCCATCAGCGGGAGGGACTCGGGAGATGAAAAACTGTTTTTT CAISGRDSGDEKLFF
TRBJ2-7 TRBD1 . TRBV28 TGTGCCAGCAGTTTCAAACCCGGGACAGGTACCTACGAGCAGTACTTC CASSFKPGTGTYEQYF
TRBJ1-6 . many TRBV25-1 TGTGCCAGCAAAGGGCAGGGCGATTCACCCCTCCACTTT CASKGQGDSPLHF
TRBJ2-5 . many TRBV5-1 TGCGCCAGCAAGGAGACCCAAGAGACCCAGTACTTC CASKETQETQYF
TRBJ1-1 . few TRBV10-3 TGTGCCATCACCGGGAACAGGGACACTGAAGCTTTCTTT CAITGNRDTEAFF
TRBJ1-5 . . TRBV6-6 TGTGCCAGCATCAGGCAAGAGACCCAGCATTTT CASIRQETQHF
TRBJ2-5 . . TRBV4-1 TGCGCCAGCAGCCAAACAGGGGTCGGGGAGGACGAGACCCAGTACTTC CASSQTGVGEDETQYF
TRBJ1-2 . many TRBV5-4 TGTGCCAGCAGCTTAATGACAGGACCGCTGGGTGGCTACACCTTC CASSLMTGPLGGYTF
TRBJ2-7 TRBD1 . TRBV25-1 TGTGCCAGCACCCCGACAGGGAGATCCTACGAGCAGTACTTC CASTPTGRSYEQYF
TRBJ1-2 TRBD1 . TRBV7-9 TGTGCCAGCAGTGAGGGGGCGCCTTATGGCTACACCTTC CASSEGAPYGYTF
TRBJ1-1 TRBD1 few TRBV6-5 TGTGCCAGCAGTCCCCGGACAGGGCTCACTGAAGCTTTCTTT CASSPRTGLTEAFF
TRBJ1-2 . once TRBV7-2 TGTGCCAGCAGTCCGGCTACCGACTATGGCTACACCTTC CASSPATDYGYTF
TRBJ2-6 . many TRBV2 TGTGCCAGCAGTGTAAGTTTAGGGGACTCTGGGGCCAACGTCCTGACTTTC CASSVSLGDSGANVLTF
TRBJ1-1 . . TRBV2 TGTGCCAGCAGTGAGGTAGTAGGGGTCACTGAAGCTTTCTTT CASSEVVGVTEAFF
TRBJ1-1 . . TRBV18 TGTGCCAGCTCACCGAGCATGAACACTGAAGCTTTCTTT CASSPSMNTEAFF
TRBJ1-2 . . TRBV6-6 TGTGCCAGCACCAACATGGGCCTTAACTATGGCTACACCTTC CASTNMGLNYGYTF
TRBJ2-5 . . TRBV24-1 TGTGCTAGTAGGCGCGAGGGGACCCAGTACTTC CASRREGTQYF
TRBJ2-2 . many TRBV19 TGTGCCAGTAGAGGGCCGAACACCGGGGAGCTGTTTTTT CASRGPNTGELFF
TRBJ2-5 . . TRBV24-1 TGTGCCACCAGTGTGGCCTTTTGGGAGTTGGAGACCCAGTACTTC CATSVAFWELETQYF
TRBJ1-2 . many TRBV7-9 TGTGCCAGCAGCCACAGGGTCGACTATGGCTACACCTTC CASSHRVDYGYTF
TRBJ2-7 TRBD2 . TRBV2 TGTGCCAGCAGTGCTGGGAAGAGACTAGCGGGTCCAGACGAGCAGTACTTC CASSAGKRLAGPDEQYF
TRBJ1-1 . . TRBV5-1 TGCGCCAGCAGCTGGACCGGGGCAGGGGATGACACTGAAGCTTTCTTT CASSWTGAGDDTEAFF